Detailed here is one T cell receptor beta chain. The sample originates from a study of blood T cell repertoires in COVID-19. Study-level background: Researchers got acute and convalescent COVID-19 samples from the United States, Italy and Spain.

Source study methods: Quantification of nucleated cells was approximated via reference gene primer amplification. Libraries were prepared by immunoSEQ multiplex PCR; TCRdb keeps only in-frame clonotypes and omits some of them. V and J calls and clone size are copied from that table; D and trimming were computed from the DNA. This table holds about 340,000 clones, around 83% found once. The TCR comes from a man aged 25 to 45 with active or convalescent COVID-19. What was sequenced was peripheral blood.

CDR3 amino acids: CASSSGDREDFGYTF. In DNA form, the CDR3 reads TGTGCCAGCAGCTCCGGGGACAGGGAAGATTTCGGCTACACCTTC. This rearrangement joins TRBV9 to TRBJ1-2, with TRBD1 matching over 9 bases. This CDR3 spans 15 amino acids. V shed 4 bases and J 8 bases; nucleotides not matched to a gene: 12. Germline lookup yields CDR1 SGDLS and CDR2 YYNGEE.